These 26 T cell receptor beta chains were all obtained from the same sample, sequenced in a study of blood T cell repertoires in COVID-19. TCRdb's copy holds only in-frame clones and misses some; the assay was immunoSEQ multiplex PCR. The sample holds under 250,000 clones, roughly 80% seen once. Sequencing used PBMCs or T cells enriched from blood (not recorded which). The receptors come from a woman aged 35 to 49 with acute COVID-19.

The V gene is TRBV19, the J gene TRBJ1-2; a possible D gene is TRBD1 (5 bases). Deletions cut 2 bases from V and 6 bases from J, with 13 bases between. This CDR3 has 14 amino acids. From germline, CDR1 is LNHDA and CDR2 SQIVND (reference sequence). Written as DNA, the CDR3 is TGTGCCAGTAGTATAAGGGGCTACTATAATGGCTACACCTTC. It codes for CASSIRGYYNGYTF.

This rearrangement joins TRBV12-2 to TRBJ2-7; the table's D call of TRBD2 was not tested on the DNA. TRBV12-2 is noted as a pseudogene. CDR3 length: 14 residues. CDR3: CASRFGLAGYEQYF. The CDR3, as DNA: TGTGCAAGTCGCTTTGGACTAGCGGGATACGAGCAGTACTTC.

The genes are TRBV28 and TRBJ1-2; D gene unclear. CDR1 MDHEN and CDR2 SYDVKM come from the germline V gene. The ends were cut back, 5 bases at V and 8 bases at J, with 18 bases in the middle. There are 14 residues in the CDR3. The DNA of the CDR3 is TGTGCCAGCAGTGCTTACGACGGGATAGGCGGCTACACCTTC. As protein: CASSAYDGIGGYTF.

This clone showed up just once. V is TRBV7-8 and J is TRBJ1-2; tentative D call: TRBD1 (5 bases). The length of the CDR3 is 13 residues. Germline V CDR1 and CDR2: SGHVS, FQNEAQ. The V and J ends lost 8 bases and 3 bases respectively, with 13 bases between them. CDR3 loop: CASCPPGYYGYTF. The DNA for the CDR3 is TGTGCCAGCTGCCCACCAGGGTACTATGGCTACACCTTC.

This clone appeared a single time. J is TRBJ2-3 and V is TRBV5-1; tentatively, D is TRBD2 (5 bases). Germline V gene lookup returns CDR1 SGHRS and CDR2 YFSETQ. V was trimmed by 4 bases and J by 4 bases, leaving 13 bases between them. The CDR3 contains 14 residues. The chain's CDR3 is CASSKEVVADTQYF. In DNA, the CDR3 is TGCGCCAGCAGCAAGGAGGTGGTTGCAGATACGCAGTATTTT.

The chain is built from TRBV6-6 and TRBJ1-5; D possibly corresponds to TRBD1 (6 bases). The germline CDR1 and CDR2 sequences are MNHNY and SVGAGI (reference sequence). The V and J ends lost 2 bases and 3 bases respectively, with 14 bases between them. The CDR3 extends over 16 amino acids. CDR3 in DNA: TGTGCCAGCAGTTACCGGGCAGGGGTTGCCAATCAGCCCCAGCATTTT. This gives the protein CASSYRAGVANQPQHF.

This chain joins TRBV11-2 and TRBJ1-1, with D perhaps TRBD1 (5 bases). In germline, CDR1 is SGHAT, CDR2 FQNNGV. The CDR3 is made up of 15 amino acids. The V end was cut by 1 base, the J end by 0 bases, with 9 bases between. The CDR3 loop is CASSLGQYMNTEAFF. CDR3 DNA sequence: TGTGCCAGCAGCTTAGGACAGTACATGAACACTGAAGCTTTCTTT.

The genes are TRBV7-9 and TRBJ1-5; tentatively, D is TRBD1 (5 bases). From germline, CDR1 is SEHNR and CDR2 FQNEAQ (reference sequence). This CDR3 has 16 residues. Trimming pared 1 base from V and 6 bases from J, leaving 16 bases between. The CDR3 sequence: CASSLGDSRGRQPQHF. DNA of the CDR3: TGTGCCAGCAGCTTAGGGGACTCGCGCGGCCGTCAGCCCCAGCATTTT. Looking up the rest from reference TRBV7-9 and TRBJ1-5 gives the full variable domain: DTGVSQNPRHKITKRGQNVTFRCDPISEHNRLYWYRQTLGQGPEFLTYFQNEAQLEKSRLLSDRFSAERPKGSFSTLEIQRTEQGDSAMYLCASSLGDSRGRQPQHFGDGTRLSIL.

This rearrangement joins TRBV5-1 to TRBJ2-5, with 8 bases fitting TRBD2. This CDR3 spans 13 amino acids. Trimming took 4 bases from V and 2 from J; bases not matched to a gene: 1. From germline, CDR1 is SGHRS and CDR2 YFSETQ. This CDR3 reads CASSPGGQETQYF. The DNA of the CDR3 is TGCGCCAGCAGCCCGGGGGGGCAAGAGACCCAGTACTTC.

This clone was detected a few times. The CDR3 here is CASSQEAFGRDQPQHF. The CDR3 DNA reads as TGCGCCAGCAGCCAAGAGGCGTTCGGGAGAGATCAGCCCCAGCATTTT. The chain recombines TRBV4-1 with TRBJ1-5, with no clear D. Deletions cut 0 bases from V and 5 bases from J, with 14 bases between. The V gene's germline CDR1 is MGHRA and CDR2 YSYEKL. The CDR3 spans 16 residues.

J is TRBJ2-3 and V is TRBV7-2, with 7 positions matching TRBD1. Germline V lookup: CDR1 SGHTA, CDR2 FQGNSA. The CDR3 sequence is 16 residues long. Trimming took 0 bases from V and 2 from J; bases not matched to a gene: 5. CDR3 DNA sequence: TGTGCCAGCAGCTTAGCCGGGACAGTTTTCACAGATACGCAGTATTTT. Translation gives CASSLAGTVFTDTQYF.

This rearrangement joins TRBV7-9 to TRBJ2-7, with D maybe TRBD2 (6 bases). Germline CDR1 is SEHNR and CDR2 is FQNEAQ (reference sequence). V was clipped by 4 bases and J by 2 bases, with 12 bases between them. This CDR3 has 14 amino acids. The CDR3 DNA sequence: TGTGCCAGCAGCTCCAGACTAGAACCCTACGAGCAGTACTTC. It translates to CASSSRLEPYEQYF.

The sample holds one count of this clone. This chain connects TRBV27 to TRBJ1-5; the D gene is possibly TRBD1 (5 bases). V was cut by 8 bases and J by 1 base, with 9 bases left in between. The V gene's germline CDR1 is MNHEY and CDR2 SMNVEV (reference sequence). This CDR3 has 13 residues. The DNA for the CDR3 is TGTGCCAGCGGGGCCAGGAGCAATCAGCCCCAGCATTTT. This codes for CASGARSNQPQHF.

The chain joins TRBV23-1 to TRBJ2-7; TRBD1 agrees at 7 bases. TRBV23-1 belongs to the ORF category, with a function that is uncertain. V trimming: 10 bases; J trimming: 7 bases; junction bases outside the gene matches: 10. The CDR3 runs to 12 residues. The CDR3 region has the DNA TGCGCCATAGGACAGGATCCAGGGGAGCAGTACTTC. It encodes CAIGQDPGEQYF.

This chain connects TRBV7-2 to TRBJ2-5; 8 bases line up with TRBD2. Per germline, CDR1 SGHTA and CDR2 FQGNSA. V lost 7 bases and J lost 5; bases outside the gene matches: 15. The CDR3 has 16 amino acids. The CDR3 nucleotides read TGTGCCAGCAACTTTGCGGGGGGAGGGGAGCAGGAGACCCAGTACTTC. Translating it yields CASNFAGGGEQETQYF.

The chain is built from TRBV5-4 and TRBJ2-7, with 11 bases matching TRBD1. This CDR3 comprises 15 residues. Germline-derived CDR1 and CDR2 are SGHNT and YYREEE (reference sequence). V lost 2 bases to trimming and J lost 0 bases; unmatched junction nucleotides: 1. For the CDR3, the DNA is TGTGCCAGCAGCTTCGGGACAGGGGGCTCCTACGAGCAGTACTTC. Amino acid sequence: CASSFGTGGSYEQYF.

This clone has just one count. V and J are TRBV28 and TRBJ1-1, with D possibly TRBD1 on 6 matching bases. CDR1 and CDR2 from the germline V gene are MDHEN and SYDVKM. CDR3 length equals 15 residues. Trimming took off 8 bases at V and 1 base at J, with 17 bases between the two ends. The CDR3 loop is CASDRSRGQNTEAFF. The CDR3 DNA sequence: TGTGCCAGCGACCGATCCAGGGGACAGAACACTGAAGCTTTCTTT.

The table lists this clone with a count of one. The chain joins TRBV21-1 to TRBJ2-1; the listed D gene, TRBD1, was not tested against the DNA. TRBV21-1 is flagged as a pseudogene. The CDR3 runs 11 residues. CDR3 sequence: CASGDSDEQFF. The CDR3 DNA reads as TGTGCCAGCGGAGACAGCGATGAGCAGTTCTTC.

The rearrangement joins TRBV21-1 to TRBJ1-1; TRBD1 is the table's D call and was not checked against the DNA. TRBV21-1 is a documented pseudogene. The length of the CDR3 is 16 residues. CDR3 residues: CASSKRGQGAVSEAFF. The CDR3 DNA sequence: TGTGCCAGCAGCAAAAGGGGACAGGGGGCTGTGTCTGAAGCTTTCTTT.

This chain connects TRBV18 to TRBJ1-1; D gene ambiguous. This CDR3 comprises 13 residues. Germline CDR1 KGHSH, CDR2 LQKENI. V was pared by 6 bases and J by 7 bases, with 15 bases between. The CDR3 DNA is TGTGCCAGCTCCTCGGTGGGAGCGTTTGAAGCTTTCTTT. This encodes CASSSVGAFEAFF.

This chain connects TRBV5-1 to TRBJ1-1; D might be TRBD1 (6 bases). V was pared by 2 bases and J by 7 bases, with 6 bases between. Per germline, CDR1 SGHRS and CDR2 YFSETQ. The CDR3 is 11 amino acids. The chain's CDR3 is CASSLGGEAFF. The CDR3 nucleotides are TGCGCCAGCAGCTTAGGGGGTGAAGCTTTCTTT.

V gene TRBV30 combines with J gene TRBJ2-5; 11 nucleotides agree with TRBD2. Looked up from germline, CDR1 is GTSNPN and CDR2 is SVGIG (reference sequence). J gave up 4 bases and V 0 bases, and 13 bases lay outside the gene matches. This CDR3 spans 18 amino acids. In nucleotides, the CDR3 is TGTGCCTGGAGTGTTTCGGGCCTAGCGGGGGGTTTGCGAGAGACCCAGTACTTC. Translation gives CAWSVSGLAGGLRETQYF. Full variable domain (outside the CDR3, taken from reference TRBV30 and TRBJ2-5): SQTIHQWPATLVQPVGSPLSLECTVEGTSNPNLYWYRQAAGRGLQLLFYSVGIGQISSEVPQNLSASRPQDRQFILSSKKLLLSDSGFYLCAWSVSGLAGGLRETQYFGPGTRLLVL.

Here the CDR3 reads CASSQAPRGDTDTQYF. As DNA, the CDR3 is TGCGCCAGCAGCCAGGCGCCGCGGGGAGACACAGATACGCAGTATTTT. V gene TRBV4-3 combines with J gene TRBJ2-3; D may be TRBD2 (6 bases). Deletions cut 3 bases from V and 2 bases from J, with 15 bases between. Germline V gene data show CDR1 as LGHNA and CDR2 as YSLEER. The CDR3 runs to 16 residues.

V usage is TRBV19 and J usage is TRBJ1-2; D gene ambiguous. The V and J ends lost 6 bases and 7 bases respectively, with 18 bases between them. Germline CDR1 and CDR2: LNHDA and SQIVND (reference sequence). The CDR3 runs to 14 residues. The CDR3 is CASRSGRMGFGYTF. The CDR3 DNA reads TGTGCCAGTAGGTCGGGGAGGATGGGTTTTGGCTACACCTTC.

CDR3 nucleotide sequence: TGTGCCAGCAGTTCCCGGGACAGCTCCTACGAGCAGTACTTC. Translation gives CASSSRDSSYEQYF. This sequence joins TRBV6-6 and TRBJ2-7, with 7 bases matching TRBD1. Germline CDR1 MNHNY, CDR2 SVGAGI (reference sequence). The CDR3 has 14 amino acids. V was pared by 4 bases and J by 0 bases, with 3 bases of the junction left unmatched.

A single count supports this clone. The chain combines TRBV5-6 with TRBJ1-2, with D possibly matching TRBD1 (5 bases). V gave up 4 bases and J gave up 5 bases, with 12 bases separating them. The CDR3 contains 13 residues. Per germline, CDR1 SGHDT and CDR2 YYEEEE. The CDR3 is CASSQDTLYGYTF. The CDR3 DNA reads as TGTGCCAGCAGCCAGGACACCCTGTATGGCTACACCTTC.